The 28 T cell receptor beta chains in this list originate from one sample, sequenced in a study of regulatory T cells in long-lasting Graves disease. Time point meaning: newly diagnosed GD, antithyroid drugs for less than 3 months. From RNA extracted from PBMCs, the TCR library was made. Arm-PCR of CDR3 regions with iRepertoire HTBI primers generated TCR beta libraries. Via MiXCR, TCRdb re-called the multiplex PCR reads, giving one row per CDR3 protein. The data contain some 600,000 distinct CDR3 sequences, about 16% of them seen just once; the ten biggest clones take up 9.5% to 15%. The same sample was also used in a study of T cells in Graves' hyperthyroidism and ophthalmopathy.

The material sequenced was peripheral blood mononuclear cells (PBMCs), taken at new diagnosis, from a patient treated with antithyroid drugs. These receptors were taken from a man between 18 and 35 years old with Graves disease.

The chain employs TRBV10-3 and TRBJ1-1; 7 bases fit TRBD1. V was pared by 7 bases and J by 10 bases, with 15 bases of the junction left unmatched. The CDR3 is made up of 14 amino acids. Germline CDR1 is ENHRY and CDR2 is SYGVKD. This chain's CDR3 is CAITPEQGTLVAFF. The CDR3 coding sequence is TGTGCCATCACCCCGGAACAGGGGACTTTGGTAGCTTTCTTT.

For the CDR3, the DNA is TGTGCCAGCAGTTTTGACCGGGAGCAGGTCACAGATACGCAGTATTTT. Its translation is CASSFDREQVTDTQYF. This chain links TRBV12-3 or TRBV12-4 with TRBJ2-3; TRBD2 is a possible D gene (6 bases). The germline V and J ends were trimmed by 3 bases and 2 bases, with 15 bases remaining between them. The CDR3 length is 16 residues.

Ten or more counts support this clonotype. The rearrangement links TRBV28 to TRBJ2-2; 9 nucleotides line up with TRBD2. The CDR3 has 15 residues. Unmatched junction bases numbered 8, after V lost 5 bases and J lost 7 bases. Germline V gene sequence: CDR1 MDHEN, CDR2 SYDVKM. In DNA, the CDR3 is TGTGCCAGCAGTCCATCTAGCGGGAAGGGCGGGGAGCTGTTTTTT. Its protein is CASSPSSGKGGELFF. The complete variable domain, with remaining parts taken from reference TRBV28 and TRBJ2-2, reads DVKVTQSSRYLVKRTGEKVFLECVQDMDHENMFWYRQDPGLGLRLIYFSYDVKMKEKGDIPEGYSVSREKKERFSLILESASTNQTSMYLCASSPSSGKGGELFFGEGSRLTVL.

This clonotype was counted many times. The J gene is TRBJ2-3, the V gene TRBV6-1; TRBD1 matches 7 bases. The CDR3 is 17 residues long. V gave up 6 bases and J gave up 1 base; unmatched junction bases: 13. From germline, CDR1 is MNHNS and CDR2 SASEGT. In DNA, the CDR3 is TGTGCCAGCAGGCCGGAGAGGGGGCAGGGCGGCACAGATACGCAGTATTTT. The encoded protein is CASRPERGQGGTDTQYF.

This clonotype was seen many times. This chain uses TRBV28 with TRBJ2-7, with 8 bases fitting TRBD2. Trimming at V came to 6 bases and at J to 6 bases, leaving 13 bases not matched to a gene. Germline CDR1 is MDHEN and CDR2 is SYDVKM. The CDR3 contains 15 residues. The CDR3 DNA is TGTGCCAGCAGCCAACCGGGACTAGTATCCACCGAGCAGTACTTC. Residues: CASSQPGLVSTEQYF.

This chain links TRBV7-2 with TRBJ2-1, with D unclear. The germline V and J ends were trimmed by 3 bases and 0 bases, with 9 bases remaining between them. In germline, CDR1 is SGHTA, CDR2 FQGNSA. This CDR3 is 15 amino acids long. The CDR3: CASSLQLSSYNEQFF. CDR3 sequence (DNA): TGTGCCAGCAGCTTGCAACTGAGCTCCTACAATGAGCAGTTCTTC.

This clonotype was seen a handful of times. The chain uses TRBV24-1 and TRBJ2-7, with 7 bases matching TRBD2. Trimming took 7 bases from V and 3 from J; bases not matched to a gene: 5. The CDR3 length is 13 residues. From germline, CDR1 is KGHDR and CDR2 SFDVKD. This CDR3 is CATSGTNFYEQYF. DNA of the CDR3: TGTGCCACCAGCGGGACTAACTTCTACGAGCAGTACTTC.

On this clonotype: A junction end diverges from the germline sequence, so it may reflect a read error. The rearrangement joins TRBV7-9 to TRBJ2-5; D remains ambiguous. CDR3 length: 15 residues. CDR1 SEHNR and CDR2 FQNEAQ come from the germline V gene (reference sequence). The CDR3 DNA is TGTGCCAGCAGCTTAGTATCGTCACTACAAGAGGCCCAGTACTTC. This encodes CASSLVSSLQEAQYF.

This clonotype came up many times. The V call is TRBV7-2, the J call TRBJ2-1, with 8 positions matching TRBD2. The CDR3 runs to 15 residues. Germline V gives CDR1 SGHTA, CDR2 FQGNSA. The J segment lost 3 bases and the V segment lost 5 bases, leaving 6 bases of the junction unmatched. The DNA of the CDR3 is TGTGCCAGCAGCGGAGGTCTAGCGGGCTACAATGAGCAGTTCTTC. The encoded protein is CASSGGLAGYNEQFF.

Many counts were recorded for this clonotype. The chain combines TRBV27 with TRBJ1-1; no definite D call. The CDR3 spans 14 residues. CDR1 MNHEY and CDR2 SMNVEV come from the germline V gene (reference sequence). The V gene lost 2 bases and the J gene lost 4 bases, with 11 bases spanning the gap. The CDR3: CASSLTPRATEAFF. The CDR3 nucleotides are TGTGCCAGCAGTTTAACGCCGAGGGCCACTGAAGCTTTCTTT.

This clonotype came up a few times. The rearrangement joins TRBV20-1 to TRBJ1-5, with D unclear. This CDR3 is built from 13 residues. V was trimmed by 4 bases and J by 3 bases, leaving 10 bases between them. The germline CDR1 and CDR2 sequences are DFQATT and SNEGSKA (reference sequence). The CDR3 DNA reads as TGCAGTGCTACGAAGGGAGCCAATCAGCCCCAGCATTTT. This codes for CSATKGANQPQHF.

This clonotype appeared a few times. The chain uses TRBV15 and TRBJ1-1; D is undetermined. From germline, CDR1 is LNHNV and CDR2 YYDKDF (reference sequence). V was cut by 0 bases and J by 4 bases, with 9 bases left in between. CDR3 length: 14 amino acids. The CDR3 loop is CATSRDPSVTEAFF. In DNA, the CDR3 is TGTGCCACCAGCAGAGATCCTAGTGTCACTGAAGCTTTCTTT.

At least ten counts were recorded for this clonotype. This chain joins TRBV20-1 and TRBJ2-7, with 10 positions matching TRBD2. The CDR3 covers 15 residues. V was clipped by 6 bases and J by 2 bases; unmatched bases: 10. The germline CDR1 and CDR2 sequences are DFQATT and SNEGSKA (reference sequence). The CDR3, as DNA: TGCAGTGCGGTTGACAGAACTAGCGGGACCTACGAGCAGTACTTC. Translating gives CSAVDRTSGTYEQYF.

This clonotype was detected a few times. The rearrangement uses TRBV9 and TRBJ2-7, with TRBD1 matching over 11 bases. The CDR3 has 15 amino acids. Germline V gene data show CDR1 as SGDLS and CDR2 as YYNGEE. With 0 bases clipped from V and 6 bases from J, the junction kept 5 bases outside the gene matches. In DNA form, the CDR3 reads TGTGCCAGCAGCGTAGCTGGGGACAGGGGGTCCGAGCAGTACTTC. Translated: CASSVAGDRGSEQYF.

This clonotype was observed many times. This chain uses TRBV20-1 with TRBJ1-5, with 8 bases matching TRBD1. The CDR3 length is 14 residues. From germline, CDR1 is DFQATT and CDR2 SNEGSKA (reference sequence). Trimming removed 5 bases from V and 2 bases from J; junction bases left unmatched: 5. The CDR3 nucleotides read TGCAGTGCTGGCAACAGGGGGGGCAATCAGCCCCAGCATTTT. This sequence encodes CSAGNRGGNQPQHF.

This clonotype appeared many times. This rearrangement joins TRBV19 to TRBJ2-1; D not resolved. The CDR3 has 13 residues. Trimming took 4 bases from V and 3 from J, leaving 7 bases between them. Germline lookup yields CDR1 LNHDA and CDR2 SQIVND (reference sequence). The CDR3 nucleotides are TGTGCCAGTAGTACCACCTTCTACAATGAGCAGTTCTTC. The encoded protein is CASSTTFYNEQFF.

There are a few counts of this clonotype. The chain employs TRBV7-2 and TRBJ2-2, with D possibly TRBD1 on 5 matching bases. The CDR3 length is 15 residues. CDR1 SGHTA and CDR2 FQGNSA come from the germline V gene. Deletions cut 2 bases from V and 3 bases from J, with 10 bases between. The CDR3 sequence: CASSLFRADTGELFF. The CDR3 bases are TGTGCCAGCAGCTTATTCAGGGCGGACACCGGGGAGCTGTTTTTT.

This CDR3 reads CASSEAAGGLYEQYF. The CDR3 DNA reads TGTGCCAGCAGTGAAGCGGCTGGGGGGCTTTACGAGCAGTACTTC. The J gene is TRBJ2-7, the V gene TRBV6-1; either TRBD1 or TRBD2 may supply D (6 bases each). The ends were cut back, 0 bases at V and 4 bases at J, with 13 bases in the middle. The CDR3 is 15 residues long. Germline V CDR1 and CDR2: MNHNS, SASEGT.

As regards this clonotype: One junction end does not reproduce the germline sequence, and a read error may be involved. V gene TRBV30 combines with J gene TRBJ2-7, with 10 bases matching TRBD1. Germline V gene data show CDR1 as GTSNPN and CDR2 as SVGIG (reference sequence). The CDR3 runs to 17 residues. The CDR3 coding sequence is TGTGCCTGGATAAGTGAGGGTTTCCGGGACAGGGGTTACGAGCAGTGCTTC. Its protein is CAWISEGFRDRGYEQCF. Combining the CDR3 with reference TRBV30 and TRBJ2-7 gives the whole variable domain SQTIHQWPATLVQPVGSPLSLECTVEGTSNPNLYWYRQAAGRGLQLLFYSVGIGQISSEVPQNLSASRPQDRQFILSSKKLLLSDSGFYLCAWISEGFRDRGYEQCFGPGTRLTVT.

This clonotype was recorded at least ten times. This sequence joins TRBV18 and TRBJ2-1; D is undetermined. Germline V CDR1 and CDR2: KGHSH, LQKENI. Trimming removed 3 bases from V and 9 bases from J, with 9 bases in between. The CDR3 sequence is 12 residues long. Written as DNA, the CDR3 is TGTGCCAGCTCACCGGGCGCAGCTGAGCAGTTCTTC. The encoded protein is CASSPGAAEQFF.

This clonotype was observed at least ten times. The chain uses TRBV15 and TRBJ1-1; D is uncertain. Deletions cut 3 bases from V and 7 bases from J, with 9 bases between. From germline, CDR1 is LNHNV and CDR2 YYDKDF (reference sequence). This CDR3 has 12 amino acids. In DNA, the CDR3 is TGTGCCACCAGCAGTTCGTCGGATGAAGCTTTCTTT. Translated: CATSSSSDEAFF. Full variable domain (rest looked up from reference TRBV15 and TRBJ1-1): DAMVIQNPRYQVTQFGKPVTLSCSQTLNHNVMYWYQQKSSQAPKLLFHYYDKDFNNEADTPDNFQSRRPNTSFCFLDIRSPGLGDTAMYLCATSSSSDEAFFGQGTRLTVV.

This clonotype was counted ten times or more. CDR3 loop: CASSLDRGRFEQYF. The CDR3 region has the DNA TGCGCCAGCAGCTTGGACAGGGGGCGTTTCGAGCAGTACTTC. V is TRBV5-1 and J is TRBJ2-7, with TRBD1 identical over 9 bases. CDR3 size: 14 residues. CDR1 and CDR2 from the germline V gene are SGHRS and YFSETQ. The V and J ends lost 0 bases and 6 bases, in that order; junction bases with no gene match: 4.

This clonotype was detected a few times. This chain uses TRBV7-8 with TRBJ1-2; D is perhaps TRBD1 (5 bases). Germline V lookup: CDR1 SGHVS, CDR2 FQNEAQ. This CDR3 has 18 residues. Trimming shortened V by 2 bases and J by 0 bases, and 19 bases separated the two germline ends. The CDR3 nucleotides are TGTGCCAGCAGCTTATCACCGGCAGGGAGTGCCGCTAACTATGGCTACACCTTC. Translation: CASSLSPAGSAANYGYTF.

This clonotype was seen repeatedly, ten times or more. The rearrangement links TRBV5-1 to TRBJ1-1; the D is unclear. V was trimmed by 0 bases and J by 8 bases, leaving 14 bases between them. This CDR3 is built from 14 residues. Germline V gene lookup returns CDR1 SGHRS and CDR2 YFSETQ. CDR3 in DNA: TGCGCCAGCAGCTTGGGTGACGCGGGTGCCGAAGCTTTCTTT. This sequence encodes CASSLGDAGAEAFF.

This clonotype was seen only a few times. The chain couples TRBV9 to TRBJ2-1; D remains unclear. Germline V gene lookup returns CDR1 SGDLS and CDR2 YYNGEE. The V end lost 0 bases, the J end lost 7 bases, and 8 bases lay between the germline ends. This CDR3 is built from 13 residues. CDR3 region: CASSVGTANEQFF. In nucleotides, the CDR3 is TGTGCCAGCAGCGTAGGCACAGCTAATGAGCAGTTCTTC. Drawing the rest from reference TRBV9 and TRBJ2-1, the complete variable domain is DSGVTQTPKHLITATGQRVTLRCSPRSGDLSVYWYQQSLDQGLQFLIQYYNGEERAKGNILERFSAQQFPDLHSELNLSSLELGDSALYFCASSVGTANEQFFGPGTRLTVL.

This clonotype was counted at least ten times. The chain uses TRBV27 and TRBJ2-2; D uncertain. The CDR3 sequence is 12 residues long. Germline lookup yields CDR1 MNHEY and CDR2 SMNVEV (reference sequence). The V end lost 5 bases, the J end lost 6 bases, and 7 bases lay between the germline ends. CDR3 amino acids: CASSKRAGELFF. As DNA, the CDR3 is TGTGCCAGCAGTAAAAGGGCCGGGGAGCTGTTTTTT.

V gene TRBV5-1 combines with J gene TRBJ2-1; 8 positions agree with TRBD2. This CDR3 is 17 amino acids long. Germline V gives CDR1 SGHRS, CDR2 YFSETQ. With V trimmed by 5 bases and J by 3 bases, 13 bases remained unmatched. The CDR3 reads CASSYSLAGTSYNEQFF. CDR3 nucleotides: TGCGCCAGCAGTTACTCATTAGCGGGAACCAGCTACAATGAGCAGTTCTTC.

This clonotype was seen at least ten times. The chain combines TRBV11-2 with TRBJ2-1; no clear D. The CDR3 totals 13 residues. From germline, CDR1 is SGHAT and CDR2 FQNNGV. Trimming removed 3 bases at V and 7 bases at J, with 10 bases between. The CDR3 protein is CASSFGPSNEQFF. CDR3 sequence (DNA): TGTGCCAGCAGCTTCGGCCCCTCGAATGAGCAGTTCTTC. Full variable domain (remainder filled in from reference TRBV11-2 and TRBJ2-1): EAGVAQSPRYKIIEKRQSVAFWCNPISGHATLYWYQQILGQGPKLLIQFQNNGVVDDSQLPKDRFSAERLKGVDSTLKIQPAKLEDSAVYLCASSFGPSNEQFFGPGTRLTVL.